One sample yielded the 14 T cell receptor beta chains listed below, sequenced in a study of Ad26.COV2.S vaccination and SARS-CoV-2 variants. Specified treatment: about 20 received Ad26.COV2.S at low or high dose, single or two shots; about 5 received placebo; per-sample allocation not given. Material that was analyzed had been drawn on day 63 after the first vaccine or placebo injection. The table came from immunoSEQ multiplex PCR; TCRdb's copy has only in-frame clones and leaves some out. This table holds about 350,000 clones, around 86% found once. Specimen: peripheral blood, collected in a trial of Ad26.COV2.S vaccine versus placebo. The receptors come from a person between 18 and 59 years old who received the Ad26.COV2.S COVID-19 vaccine or a placebo.

There are a few counts of this clone. The chain recombines TRBV4-2 with TRBJ2-2, with D unresolved. This CDR3 comprises 12 residues. Trimming removed 4 bases from V and 7 bases from J, with 7 bases in between. Germline CDR1 reads LGHNA; CDR2 reads YNFKEQ. The CDR3, as DNA: TGTGCCAGCAGCCTAGATAACGGGGAGCTGTTTTTT. This translates into CASSLDNGELFF.

The genes are TRBV15 and TRBJ1-6; tentatively, D is TRBD1 (6 bases). Germline lookup yields CDR1 LNHNV and CDR2 YYDKDF (reference sequence). The CDR3 covers 16 residues. V lost 1 base and J 5 bases, leaving 12 bases between the germline ends. CDR3 in DNA: TGTGCCACCAGCAGAGGGGGGGCGCTTAATAATTCACCCCTCCACTTT. Its protein product is CATSRGGALNNSPLHF.

The genes are TRBV14 and TRBJ2-7; D is possibly TRBD1 (5 bases). The length of the CDR3 is 13 residues. CDR1 SGHDN and CDR2 FVKESK come from the germline V gene. V gave up 0 bases and J gave up 3 bases, with 6 bases separating them. In nucleotides, the CDR3 is TGTGCCAGCAGCCAAGAGGGGCGCTACGAGCAGTACTTC. This gives the protein CASSQEGRYEQYF.

This chain connects TRBV9 to TRBJ2-1, with 8 nucleotides matching TRBD2. The CDR3 covers 19 residues. Germline CDR1 is SGDLS and CDR2 is YYNGEE. J gave up 5 bases and V 0 bases, and 16 bases lay outside the gene matches. The chain's CDR3 is CASSVEGGLAGPPHNEQFF. DNA for the CDR3: TGTGCCAGCAGCGTAGAGGGGGGGCTAGCGGGTCCCCCCCACAATGAGCAGTTCTTC.

This chain links TRBV5-1 with TRBJ1-2; unclear D gene. The CDR3 totals 14 residues. The V end was cut by 1 base, the J end by 2 bases, with 9 bases between. CDR1 is SGHRS, CDR2 YFSETQ, per germline. As DNA, the CDR3 is TGCGCCAGCAGCTTGTCAAGCGACAACTATGGCTACACCTTC. Translating it yields CASSLSSDNYGYTF. Using reference TRBV5-1 and TRBJ1-2 for the parts outside the CDR3, the full variable domain is KAGVTQTPRYLIKTRGQQVTLSCSPISGHRSVSWYQQTPGQGLQFLFEYFSETQRNKGNFPGRFSGRQFSNSRSEMNVSTLELGDSALYLCASSLSSDNYGYTFGSGTRLTVV.

This chain uses TRBV11-2 with TRBJ1-2; D remains ambiguous. Trimming removed 5 bases from V and 4 bases from J, with 8 bases in between. CDR3 length equals 12 residues. The V gene's germline CDR1 is SGHAT and CDR2 FQNNGV. The CDR3 loop reads CASSPPRYGYTF. CDR3 in DNA: TGTGCCAGCAGCCCCCCCCGCTATGGCTACACCTTC.

This clone is a singleton in its sample. The V gene is TRBV5-6, the J gene TRBJ2-5; a weak D match, TRBD1 (7 bases). Germline CDR1 SGHDT, CDR2 YYEEEE. The CDR3 runs to 13 residues. V was pared by 2 bases and J by 7 bases, with 12 bases between. Here the CDR3 reads CASSFDRDSTQYF. The CDR3 nucleotides are TGTGCCAGCAGCTTTGACAGGGACTCGACCCAGTACTTC.

The genes are TRBV13 and TRBJ2-7, with 7 bases fitting TRBD1. Germline assignment: CDR1 PRHDT and CDR2 FYEKMQ (reference sequence). The CDR3 runs 14 residues. V gave up 4 bases and J gave up 2 bases; unmatched junction bases: 5. The CDR3 nucleotides are TGTGCCAGCAGCTCCGCTGGACAGGCCTACGAGCAGTACTTC. It is translated as CASSSAGQAYEQYF.

CDR3 coding DNA: TGTGCCAGTAGTACTACTACGGACAGCTACGAGCAGTACTTC. As protein: CASSTTTDSYEQYF. The chain employs TRBV19 and TRBJ2-7; possibly TRBD1 for D (6 bases). Germline V gene lookup returns CDR1 LNHDA and CDR2 SQIVND (reference sequence). Trimming removed 4 bases at V and 3 bases at J, with 13 bases between. The CDR3 is 14 amino acids.

This CDR3 reads CASSHTGGSDTEAFF. The CDR3 DNA follows: TGTGCCAGCAGCCATACTGGGGGGTCGGACACTGAAGCTTTCTTT. The chain couples TRBV14 to TRBJ1-1, with D perhaps matching TRBD1 (5 bases). The V end lost 3 bases, the J end lost 3 bases, and 14 bases lay between the germline ends. Germline CDR1 SGHDN, CDR2 FVKESK. The CDR3 has 15 amino acids.

This rearrangement joins TRBV9 to TRBJ2-2; 7 nucleotides align to TRBD1. Germline assignment: CDR1 SGDLS and CDR2 YYNGEE. After removal of 4 bases from V and 3 bases from J, the junction contained 6 bases not matched to a gene. The CDR3 spans 15 residues. The DNA of the CDR3 is TGTGCCAGCAGCCCGCGACAGGGCTACACCGGGGAGCTGTTTTTT. Encoded protein: CASSPRQGYTGELFF.

This rearrangement joins TRBV3-1 (or the pseudogene TRBV3-2) to TRBJ2-1, with 10 bases identical to TRBD1. The germline V gene has CDR1 LGHDT and CDR2 YNNKEL (reference sequence). The length of the CDR3 is 15 residues. V gave up 2 bases and J gave up 7 bases; unmatched junction bases: 5. For the CDR3, the DNA is TGTGCCAGCAGCCAACTCGGACAGGGGGGTAATGAGCAGTTCTTC. As protein: CASSQLGQGGNEQFF.

This clone was counted between two and nine times. The rearrangement links TRBV7-2 to TRBJ1-5, with TRBD1 matching 11 bases. CDR1 is SGHTA and CDR2 is FQGNSA in the germline V gene. The CDR3 is made up of 15 amino acids. V dropped 5 bases and J dropped 5; count of bases not matched to a gene: 5. CDR3 in DNA: TGTGCCAGCAGCCCCCGGACAGGGGGCGATCAGCCCCAGCATTTT. Translated, it gives CASSPRTGGDQPQHF.

This clone was seen a few times. The chain employs TRBV6-5 and TRBJ2-7, with unresolved D. The V end lost 2 bases, the J end lost 2 bases, and 7 bases lay between the germline ends. Germline V gene sequence: CDR1 MNHEY, CDR2 SVGAGI. This CDR3 spans 13 amino acids. CDR3 protein: CASSYKPTYEQYF. CDR3 in DNA: TGTGCCAGCAGTTACAAACCTACCTACGAGCAGTACTTC.